The 7 T cell receptor beta chains in this list originate from one sample, sequenced in a study of cytomegalovirus exposure and HLA in healthy donors. The PCR ran on 60 Vbeta and 13 Jbeta primers. TCRdb's table, derived via immunoSEQ multiplex PCR, lists solely in-frame clones and lacks some. This table has roughly 130,000 clones, approximately 80% appearing once. Sequencing input: PBMCs. The source of these receptors is a man younger than 35 in good health and CMV-seronegative.

This chain links TRBV7-7 with TRBJ2-2; possible D gene TRBD2, 5 bases. The CDR3 consists of 18 residues. Germline V gene data show CDR1 as SSHAT and CDR2 as FNYEAQ (reference sequence). Trimming took 4 bases from V and 0 from J, leaving 18 bases between them. The CDR3 nucleotides are TGTGCCAGCAGCTCGGGATCACCTTCCAGCCCGAACACCGGGGAGCTGTTTTTT. This encodes CASSSGSPSSPNTGELFF.

The table lists this clone with a few counts. CDR3 DNA sequence: TGTGCCAGCAGTCCTCCACGGGGGTGGGCTGAAGCTTTCTTT. This gives the protein CASSPPRGWAEAFF. The genes are TRBV7-9 and TRBJ1-1, with D possibly matching TRBD1 (5 bases). The V and J ends lost 6 bases and 6 bases respectively, with 17 bases between them. The CDR3 contains 14 residues. Germline V lookup: CDR1 SEHNR, CDR2 FQNEAQ (reference sequence). Full variable domain (missing parts from reference TRBV7-9 and TRBJ1-1): DTGVSQNPRHKITKRGQNVTFRCDPISEHNRLYWYRQTLGQGPEFLTYFQNEAQLEKSRLLSDRFSAERPKGSFSTLEIQRTEQGDSAMYLCASSPPRGWAEAFFGQGTRLTVV.

The gene calls are TRBV6-5 and TRBJ2-7; D uncertain. The V and J ends lost 0 bases and 3 bases respectively, with 6 bases between them. CDR1 is MNHEY, CDR2 SVGAGI, per germline. The CDR3 is 13 amino acids. The CDR3, as DNA: TGTGCCAGCAGTTACTCGATGGGCTACGAGCAGTACGTC. Translating gives CASSYSMGYEQYV.

CDR3 region: CASSSTVRGENSPLHF. The CDR3 DNA is TGTGCCAGCAGCTCTACCGTCAGGGGGGAGAACTCACCCCTCCACTTT. The chain links TRBV9 to TRBJ1-6, with 7 positions matching TRBD1. Germline V gene data show CDR1 as SGDLS and CDR2 as YYNGEE. This CDR3 comprises 16 residues. The ends lost 4 bases at V and 10 bases at J; junction bases unmatched: 14. The variable domain in full, completed from reference TRBV9 and TRBJ1-6, reads DSGVTQTPKHLITATGQRVTLRCSPRSGDLSVYWYQQSLDQGLQFLIQYYNGEERAKGNILERFSAQQFPDLHSELNLSSLELGDSALYFCASSSTVRGENSPLHFGNGTRLTVT.

The gene calls are TRBV18 and TRBJ2-3; a weak D match, TRBD2 (5 bases). The germline gives CDR1 KGHSH, CDR2 LQKENI. Trimming removed 0 bases from V and 1 base from J, with 8 bases in between. This CDR3 has 15 residues. CDR3 coding DNA: TGTGCCAGCTCACCACCTAGCGTCCGCACAGATACGCAGTATTTT. This codes for CASSPPSVRTDTQYF.

This sequence joins TRBV27 and TRBJ2-2, with 11 bases lining up with TRBD1. The germline V gene encodes CDR1 MNHEY and CDR2 SMNVEV (reference sequence). CDR3 length: 17 residues. The V gene end was trimmed by 4 bases and the J gene end by 2 bases; junction bases not matched to a gene: 6. CDR3 DNA: TGTGCCAGCAGTTCGAAGGGACAGGGGGTCAACACCGGGGAGCTGTTTTTT. This codes for CASSSKGQGVNTGELFF.

The CDR3 region is CASSLTQGADSPLHF. The CDR3 nucleotides are TGTGCCAGCAGCTTAACTCAAGGGGCGGATTCACCCCTCCACTTT. The chain is built from TRBV11-2 and TRBJ1-6; D might be TRBD1 (5 bases). The CDR3 sequence is 15 residues long. Trimming removed 2 bases at V and 8 bases at J, with 13 bases between. Germline CDR1 and CDR2: SGHAT and FQNNGV.